This T cell receptor beta chain was captured by sequencing in a study of blood T cell repertoires in COVID-19. Overall study context: Spain, Italy and the United States supplied samples that represented acute and convalescent COVID-19. T cells, B-cell-depleted T cells, or PBMCs supplied cDNA or gDNA.

Trimming at V came to 2 bases and at J to 1 base, leaving 8 bases not matched to a gene. In germline, CDR1 is MDHEN, CDR2 SYDVKM. This CDR3 contains 16 residues. Authors' analysis steps: Reference gene primer amplification gave estimated nucleated cell counts. TCRdb keeps only in-frame clones here, not all; method: immunoSEQ multiplex PCR. V, J and clone size reflect that table, while D and trimming were determined from the DNA. Of over 400,000 clones in the sample, roughly 85% are singletons; the top ten hold about 3%. The receptor was derived from a human donor in a cohort sampled during active COVID-19. The sample comprised peripheral blood. The J gene is TRBJ2-7, the V gene TRBV28, with 7 bases fitting TRBD1. The CDR3: CASSLGGNRGSYEQYF. Here the CDR3 DNA reads TGTGCCAGCAGTTTAGGTGGGAACAGGGGTTCCTACGAGCAGTACTTC.